This T cell receptor (beta chain) is from a study of cytomegalovirus exposure and HLA in healthy donors. Study outcomes and limitations: In a later analysis, a genetic analysis reported fewer productive-TCR N-insertions in an Asian-associated ancestry cluster than the cohort average.

In the case of this clone: Its antigen is as yet unknown.

PCR primers comprised 60 Vbeta and 13 Jbeta primers. Profiled with immunoSEQ multiplex PCR; TCRdb holds only in-frame clones, not every one. The table lists 150,000 to 200,000 clones, less than 90% of them singletons, with about 2.1% in the top ten. Germline V gene lookup returns CDR1 MGHRA and CDR2 YSYEKL. Trimming took 3 bases from V and 0 from J; bases not matched to a gene: 4. The CDR3 spans 15 residues. J is TRBJ1-1 and V is TRBV4-1, with 7 bases fitting TRBD1. Sequenced input: PBMCs. The source of this sequence is a woman in her late teens or twenties in good health and CMV-seronegative. The CDR3: CASSQLQGMNTEAFF. DNA of the CDR3: TGCGCCAGCAGCCAGTTACAGGGGATGAACACTGAAGCTTTCTTT.